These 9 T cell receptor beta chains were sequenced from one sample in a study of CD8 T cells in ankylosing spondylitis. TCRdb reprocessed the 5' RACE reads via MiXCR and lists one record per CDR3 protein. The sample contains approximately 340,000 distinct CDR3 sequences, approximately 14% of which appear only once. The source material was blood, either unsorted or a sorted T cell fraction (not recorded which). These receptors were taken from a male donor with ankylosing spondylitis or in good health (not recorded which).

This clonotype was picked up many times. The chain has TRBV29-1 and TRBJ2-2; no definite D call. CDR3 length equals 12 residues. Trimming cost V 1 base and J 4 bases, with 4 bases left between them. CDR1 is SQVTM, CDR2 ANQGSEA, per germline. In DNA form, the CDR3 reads TGCAGCGTTGAAGGCCTCACCGGGGAGCTGTTTTTT. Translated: CSVEGLTGELFF.

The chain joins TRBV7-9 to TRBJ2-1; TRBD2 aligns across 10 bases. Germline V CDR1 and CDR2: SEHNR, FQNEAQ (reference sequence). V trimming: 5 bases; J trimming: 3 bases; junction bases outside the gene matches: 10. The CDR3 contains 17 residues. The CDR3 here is CASSVGIAGGIYNEQFF. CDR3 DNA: TGTGCCAGCAGCGTGGGGATAGCGGGAGGAATCTACAATGAGCAGTTCTTC.

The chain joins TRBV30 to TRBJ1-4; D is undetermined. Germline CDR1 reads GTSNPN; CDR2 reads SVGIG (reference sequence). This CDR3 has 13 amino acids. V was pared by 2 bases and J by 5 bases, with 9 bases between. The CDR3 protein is CAWSPRRNEKLFF. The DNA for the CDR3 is TGTGCCTGGAGTCCGAGGAGGAATGAAAAACTGTTTTTT.

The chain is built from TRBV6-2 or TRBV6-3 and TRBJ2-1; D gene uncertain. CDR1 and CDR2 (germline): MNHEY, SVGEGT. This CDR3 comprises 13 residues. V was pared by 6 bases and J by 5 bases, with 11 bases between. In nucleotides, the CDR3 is TGTGCCAGCAGCCCTGGGTGGAACAATGAGCAGTTCTTC. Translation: CASSPGWNNEQFF.

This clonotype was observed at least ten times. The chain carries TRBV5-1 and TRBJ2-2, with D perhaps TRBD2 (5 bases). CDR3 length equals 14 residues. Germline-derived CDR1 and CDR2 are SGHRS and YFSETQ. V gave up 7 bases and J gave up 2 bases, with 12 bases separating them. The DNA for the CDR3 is TGCGCCAGCGAAAGCGGCCCCAACACCGGGGAGCTGTTTTTT. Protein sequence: CASESGPNTGELFF.

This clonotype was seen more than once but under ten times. The CDR3 here is CASSFGPRETQYF. CDR3 DNA sequence: TGTGCCAGCAGTTTTGGGCCCCGAGAGACCCAGTACTTC. V gene TRBV27 combines with J gene TRBJ2-5, with unresolved D. Trimming left V 3 bases short and J 4 bases short, with 9 bases between. The CDR3 consists of 13 residues. Germline V CDR1 and CDR2: MNHEY, SMNVEV (reference sequence).

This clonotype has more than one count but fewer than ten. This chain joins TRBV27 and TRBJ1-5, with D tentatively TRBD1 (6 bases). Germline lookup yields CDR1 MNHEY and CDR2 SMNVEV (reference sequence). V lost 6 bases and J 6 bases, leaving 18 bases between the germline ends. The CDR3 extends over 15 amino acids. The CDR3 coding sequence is TGTGCCAGCAGACCGGGGGCGGGTTTAGGTCAGCCCCAGCATTTT. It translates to CASRPGAGLGQPQHF.

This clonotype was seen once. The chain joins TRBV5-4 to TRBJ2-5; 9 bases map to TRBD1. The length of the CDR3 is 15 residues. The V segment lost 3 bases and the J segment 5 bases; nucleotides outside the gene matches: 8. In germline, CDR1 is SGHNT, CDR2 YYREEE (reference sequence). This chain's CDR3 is CASSSTGGAEETQYF. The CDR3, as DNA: TGTGCCAGCAGCTCTACAGGGGGCGCAGAGGAGACCCAGTACTTC.

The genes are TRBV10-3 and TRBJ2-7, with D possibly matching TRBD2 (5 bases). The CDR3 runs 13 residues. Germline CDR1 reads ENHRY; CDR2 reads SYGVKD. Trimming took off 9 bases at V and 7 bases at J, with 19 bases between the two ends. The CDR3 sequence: CAIRAELVREQYF. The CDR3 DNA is TGTGCCATTAGAGCCGAACTAGTGAGGGAGCAGTACTTC.